This T cell receptor (beta chain) was documented in a study of STAT5B mutations in CD4+ large granular lymphocyte leukemia. Germline V lookup: CDR1 SEHNR, CDR2 FQNEAQ (reference sequence). V was clipped by 5 bases and J by 6 bases, with 4 bases between them. The CDR3 is made up of 10 amino acids. The protocol was immunoSEQ multiplex PCR, while the TCRdb copy is restricted to in-frame clones and leaves out a portion. The data hold about 32,000 clones, with approximately 86% observed a single time. The sequencing input was CD4+ T cells from blood buffy coats. This TCR came from a human donor in good health. This chain uses TRBV7-9 with TRBJ1-1; D unclear. The CDR3 nucleotides read TGTGCCAGCAGCGGCTCTGAAGCTTTCTTT. The encoded protein is CASSGSEAFF. Variable domain in full (rest from reference TRBV7-9 and TRBJ1-1): DTGVSQNPRHKITKRGQNVTFRCDPISEHNRLYWYRQTLGQGPEFLTYFQNEAQLEKSRLLSDRFSAERPKGSFSTLEIQRTEQGDSAMYLCASSGSEAFFGQGTRLTVV.